The 26 T cell receptor beta chains below all came from one sample that was sequenced in a study of neurological immune-mediated disorders. TCRdb independently ran MiXCR on the 5' RACE reads; one entry per CDR3 protein. The sample includes over 35,000 distinct CDR3 sequences, more than 2% seen only once; the top ten take 2.4%. The sequenced sample was PBMCs. These receptors were obtained from a man in his fifties with multiple sclerosis.

J is TRBJ2-1 and V is TRBV12-3 or TRBV12-4, with D perhaps matching TRBD2 (7 bases). V was cut by 8 bases and J by 0 bases, with 17 bases left in between. CDR3 length equals 16 residues. In DNA, the CDR3 is TGTGCCAGCGCTGGGGGGGCCTATAGCTCCTACAATGAGCAGTTCTTC. Translation: CASAGGAYSSYNEQFF.

The sample holds many counts of this clonotype. The gene calls are TRBV27 and TRBJ1-6; TRBD1 agrees at 10 bases. Germline assignment: CDR1 MNHEY and CDR2 SMNVEV (reference sequence). V lost 5 bases and J lost 1; bases outside the gene matches: 5. This CDR3 has 17 residues. DNA for the CDR3: TGTGCCAGCAGTCCCGGGACAGGGGAATCCTATAATTCACCCCTCCACTTT. This gives the protein CASSPGTGESYNSPLHF.

This clonotype occurred many times. The V call is TRBV27, the J call TRBJ2-7; no clear D gene. CDR1 MNHEY and CDR2 SMNVEV come from the germline V gene (reference sequence). The CDR3 is 15 amino acids. Trimming pared 4 bases from V and 0 bases from J, leaving 13 bases between. The DNA for the CDR3 is TGTGCCAGCAGTTCCCCTACGGCGGTCTCCTACGAGCAGTACTTC. It translates to CASSSPTAVSYEQYF.

In this sample, this clonotype turned up many times. The chain combines TRBV5-4 with TRBJ2-3; either TRBD1 or TRBD2 may fit D (6 bases each). The CDR3 runs 15 residues. CDR1 and CDR2 from the germline V gene are SGHNT and YYREEE (reference sequence). V lost 0 bases and J 5 bases, leaving 13 bases between the germline ends. The CDR3 sequence is CASSLGGAEGDTQYF. The CDR3 region has the DNA TGTGCCAGCAGCTTGGGGGGGGCCGAGGGAGATACGCAGTATTTT.

This clonotype was counted ten times or more. The junction departs from the called germline gene at one end, perhaps through a read error. This rearrangement joins TRBV29-1 to TRBJ1-1; 8 bases fit TRBD1. CDR1 and CDR2 (germline): SQVTM, ANQGSEA. The CDR3 has 10 amino acids. This chain's CDR3 is CSAEDRGGLF. CDR3 nucleotides: TGCAGCGCCGAAGACAGGGGAGGTCTCTTT. The full variable domain, its missing parts supplied by reference TRBV29-1 and TRBJ1-1, is SAVISQKPSRDICQRGTSLTIQCQVDSQVTMMFWYRQQPGQSLTLIATANQGSEATYESGFVIDKFPISRPNLTFSTLTVSNMSPEDSSIYLCSAEDRGGLFGQGTRLTVV.

This clonotype was detected many times. The V gene is TRBV6-5, the J gene TRBJ2-7, with D perhaps TRBD1 (5 bases). V was pared by 6 bases and J by 0 bases, with 9 bases between. CDR1 is MNHEY, CDR2 SVGAGI, per germline. The CDR3 covers 13 residues. The CDR3 is CASSPDNSYEQYF. In DNA form, the CDR3 reads TGTGCCAGCAGCCCGGACAACTCCTACGAGCAGTACTTC.

This clonotype was seen many times. The chain combines TRBV10-2 with TRBJ1-2; TRBD1 matches at 8 bases. V was clipped by 2 bases and J by 2 bases; unmatched bases: 10. Germline V gene sequence: CDR1 WSHSY, CDR2 SAAADI. This CDR3 contains 17 residues. The CDR3: CASSEMAGGVQNYGYTF. The CDR3 coding sequence is TGCGCCAGCAGTGAGATGGCAGGGGGCGTCCAAAACTATGGCTACACCTTC.

Many counts were recorded for this clonotype. V usage is TRBV5-6 and J usage is TRBJ2-6; D may be TRBD2 (6 bases). The CDR3 covers 18 residues. Germline loops: CDR1 SGHDT, CDR2 YYEEEE. V lost 2 bases, J lost 0 bases, and 15 bases lay in between. The CDR3 region has the DNA TGTGCCAGCAGCTTACCGCGGGGACGGAGCTCTGGGGCCAACGTCCTGACTTTC. Its translation: CASSLPRGRSSGANVLTF. The whole variable domain, filled in from reference TRBV5-6 and TRBJ2-6, reads DAGVTQSPTHLIKTRGQQVTLRCSPKSGHDTVSWYQQALGQGPQFIFQYYEEEERQRGNFPDRFSGHQFPNYSSELNVNALLLGDSALYLCASSLPRGRSSGANVLTFGAGSRLTVL.

The table lists this clonotype with a count of one. The CDR3 does not close with the conserved phenylalanine or tryptophan, likely indicating a read error. The chain recombines TRBV4-3 with TRBJ2-6; a weak D match, TRBD2 (5 bases). V lost 0 bases and J 0 bases, leaving 12 bases between the germline ends. CDR3 length: 18 amino acids. From germline, CDR1 is LGHNA and CDR2 YSLEER. This chain's CDR3 is CASSQDGLGSSGANVLTN. The CDR3 bases are TGCGCCAGCAGCCAAGATGGACTTGGATCCTCTGGGGCCAACGTCCTGACTAAC.

This clonotype was counted many times. The rearrangement joins TRBV29-1 to TRBJ2-1, with a possible D match to TRBD2 (6 bases). Trimming cost V 7 bases and J 4 bases, with 17 bases left between them. The CDR3 spans 14 residues. Germline CDR1 and CDR2: SQVTM and ANQGSEA. The CDR3 DNA reads TGCAGCGCCCCGGGGAGGATCCTATACAATGAGCAGTTCTTC. This sequence encodes CSAPGRILYNEQFF.

This clonotype was seen at least ten times. The chain joins TRBV5-1 to TRBJ1-6; tentative D call: TRBD1 (5 bases). This CDR3 has 17 residues. Germline V gives CDR1 SGHRS, CDR2 YFSETQ. The V end lost 2 bases, the J end lost 7 bases, and 19 bases lay between the germline ends. For the CDR3, the DNA is TGCGCCAGCAGCTTTGTTTCCGCCGGGACCATGAATTCACCCCTCCACTTT. Translated, it gives CASSFVSAGTMNSPLHF.

This clonotype was seen many times. The chain combines TRBV12-3 or TRBV12-4 with TRBJ1-2; maybe TRBD1 (6 bases). This CDR3 has 13 amino acids. Trimming cost V 2 bases and J 7 bases, with 11 bases left between them. This CDR3 reads CASSLNRERGYTF. CDR3 sequence (DNA): TGTGCCAGCAGTTTAAACAGGGAACGTGGCTACACCTTC.

The sample holds many counts of this clonotype. The chain has TRBV7-2 and TRBJ2-7; 7 bases line up with TRBD1. V lost 5 bases, J lost 3 bases, and 13 bases stayed unmatched. CDR3 size: 16 residues. From germline, CDR1 is SGHTA and CDR2 FQGNSA. The CDR3 region is CASSPSAQGVIYEQYF. The CDR3 DNA follows: TGTGCCAGCAGCCCCTCTGCTCAGGGGGTGATCTACGAGCAGTACTTC.

The table lists this clonotype with many counts. The CDR3 here is CAGGRGGEQYF. The DNA of the CDR3 is TGTGCAGGGGGCAGGGGGGGCGAGCAGTACTTC. V is TRBV10-3 and J is TRBJ2-7, with D possibly called TRBD1 or TRBD2 (7 bases each). The CDR3 length is 11 residues. Per the germline V gene, CDR1 is ENHRY and CDR2 is SYGVKD.

In its sample, this clonotype was seen many times. V and J are TRBV9 and TRBJ1-3; perhaps TRBD1 as D (6 bases). Germline V CDR1 and CDR2: SGDLS, YYNGEE. The V end was cut by 1 base, the J end by 3 bases, with 14 bases between. This CDR3 is 16 amino acids long. The CDR3 bases are TGTGCCAGCAGCGTACAGGGCAGGGGCCGTGGAAACACCATATATTTT. Amino acid sequence: CASSVQGRGRGNTIYF. Supplemented by reference TRBV9 and TRBJ1-3, the full variable domain reads DSGVTQTPKHLITATGQRVTLRCSPRSGDLSVYWYQQSLDQGLQFLIQYYNGEERAKGNILERFSAQQFPDLHSELNLSSLELGDSALYFCASSVQGRGRGNTIYFGEGSWLTVV.

This chain connects TRBV5-6 to TRBJ2-5; TRBD2 aligns across 8 bases. Trimming cost V 3 bases and J 2 bases; bases outside gene matches: 6. The CDR3 covers 15 residues. Germline lookup yields CDR1 SGHDT and CDR2 YYEEEE. As DNA, the CDR3 is TGTGCCAGCAGCTACTTAGCGGGGAGTCAAGAGACCCAGTACTTC. Protein sequence: CASSYLAGSQETQYF.

This clonotype was seen ten or more times. This chain uses TRBV20-1 with TRBJ2-1; 13 nucleotides line up with TRBD2. This CDR3 region has 16 residues. The junction had 3 bases not matched to a gene; V was cut back by 0 bases and J by 4 bases. Germline assignment: CDR1 DFQATT and CDR2 SNEGSKA (reference sequence). CDR3: CSARDTGLAGYNEQFF. The CDR3, as DNA: TGCAGTGCTAGAGATACGGGACTAGCGGGATACAATGAGCAGTTCTTC.

This clonotype was recorded many times. DNA for the CDR3: TGTGCCAGCAGTATAAACAATGAGCAGTTCTTC. Encoded protein: CASSINNEQFF. This chain uses TRBV6-2 or TRBV6-3 with TRBJ2-1; D remains ambiguous. CDR3 length: 11 amino acids. Germline CDR1 reads MNHEY; CDR2 reads SVGEGT. V lost 5 bases and J 5 bases, leaving 4 bases between the germline ends.

This clonotype was counted many times. This chain joins TRBV14 and TRBJ2-1, with 7 bases that match TRBD1. The CDR3 totals 12 residues. Germline CDR1 and CDR2: SGHDN and FVKESK. V trimming: 8 bases; J trimming: 4 bases; junction bases outside the gene matches: 2. Here the CDR3 reads CASGTAYNEQFF. CDR3 coding DNA: TGTGCCAGCGGGACAGCTTACAATGAGCAGTTCTTC.

At least ten counts were recorded for this clonotype. J is TRBJ2-2 and V is TRBV6-2 or TRBV6-3; 9 nucleotides line up with TRBD2. The CDR3 has 17 amino acids. V lost 2 bases and J lost 6; bases outside the gene matches: 10. The germline V gene has CDR1 MNHEY and CDR2 SVGEGT. In DNA form, the CDR3 reads TGTGCCAGCAGTTACGGAGCGCGGGGGGGCCATTCCGGGGAGCTGTTTTTT. As protein: CASSYGARGGHSGELFF.

For this clonotype: The junction departs from germline at one end; a sequencing error may be responsible. This chain joins TRBV7-2 and TRBJ1-5; 7 positions agree with TRBD1. The CDR3 is made up of 16 amino acids. CDR1 is SGHTA, CDR2 FQGNSA, per germline. The CDR3 sequence is CASSLRQGRGNQPQNF. The CDR3 DNA reads TGTGCCAGCAGCTTACGACAGGGAAGAGGGAATCAGCCCCAGAATTTT.

This clonotype has at least ten counts. J is TRBJ2-5 and V is TRBV20-1, with 7 bases matching TRBD1. J lost 1 base, V lost 3 bases, and 5 bases had no gene match. This CDR3 comprises 14 residues. Germline V gene sequence: CDR1 DFQATT, CDR2 SNEGSKA (reference sequence). CDR3 bases: TGCAGTGCTAGGGACAGGCTCTCCCAAGAGACCCAGTACTTC. This codes for CSARDRLSQETQYF.

In its sample, this clonotype was seen many times. This rearrangement joins TRBV20-1 to TRBJ1-5; perhaps TRBD1 as D (5 bases). Germline CDR1 reads DFQATT; CDR2 reads SNEGSKA (reference sequence). Trimming removed 2 bases from V and 4 bases from J, with 12 bases in between. This CDR3 has 14 residues. CDR3 sequence (DNA): TGCAGTGCTAGACCGGGACTCGGAAATCAGCCCCAGCATTTT. Amino acids: CSARPGLGNQPQHF.

Many counts were recorded for this clonotype. The gene calls are TRBV7-9 and TRBJ1-1, with no clear D. CDR3 length: 14 residues. Between the trimmed V and J ends, which lost 2 bases and 2 bases, there was a span of 9 bases. Per germline, CDR1 SEHNR and CDR2 FQNEAQ (reference sequence). The CDR3 DNA reads as TGTGCCAGCAGCTTACTTCCGGGAAACACTGAAGCTTTCTTT. Translated, it gives CASSLLPGNTEAFF.

This clonotype was seen ten or more times. The gene calls are TRBV6-6 and TRBJ2-7, with a tentative D call TRBD1 (5 bases). This CDR3 has 13 amino acids. V was pared by 2 bases and J by 1 base, with 6 bases between. Germline-derived CDR1 and CDR2 are MNHNY and SVGAGI (reference sequence). The CDR3 sequence is CASSYAGSYEQYF. DNA of the CDR3: TGTGCCAGCAGTTACGCAGGGTCCTACGAGCAGTACTTC.

This clonotype was seen many times. The genes are TRBV10-1 and TRBJ2-1, with 7 bases fitting TRBD1. Germline V gene lookup returns CDR1 WNHNN and CDR2 SYGVQD (reference sequence). The length of the CDR3 is 15 residues. Trimming cost V 6 bases and J 5 bases; bases outside gene matches: 10. CDR3: CASSDRDLGDNEQFF. The CDR3 DNA is TGCGCCAGCAGCGACAGGGATTTGGGGGACAATGAGCAGTTCTTC.